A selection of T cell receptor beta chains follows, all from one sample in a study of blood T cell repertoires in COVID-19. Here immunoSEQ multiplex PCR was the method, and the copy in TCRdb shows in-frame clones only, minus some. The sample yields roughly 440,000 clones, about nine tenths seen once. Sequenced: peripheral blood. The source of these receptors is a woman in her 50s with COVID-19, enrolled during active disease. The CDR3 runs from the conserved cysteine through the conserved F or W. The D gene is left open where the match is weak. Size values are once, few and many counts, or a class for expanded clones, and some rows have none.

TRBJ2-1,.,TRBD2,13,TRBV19,CASRGLAGSEQFF,TGTGCCAGTAGGGGACTAGCTGGTTCTGAGCAGTTCTTC
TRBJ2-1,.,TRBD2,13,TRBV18,CASSLAGVNEQFF,TGTGCCAGCTCACTAGCGGGCGTGAATGAGCAGTTCTTC
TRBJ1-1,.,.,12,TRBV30,CAWSDRTIEAFF,TGTGCCTGGAGTGACAGGACAATTGAAGCTTTCTTT
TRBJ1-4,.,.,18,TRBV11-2,CASSLVRGSIRGNEKLFF,TGTGCCAGCAGCTTAGTCAGGGGCTCAATAAGGGGAAATGAAAAACTGTTTTTT
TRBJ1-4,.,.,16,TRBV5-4,CASSSMQGPRGEKLFF,TGTGCCAGCAGCTCCATGCAGGGGCCTCGTGGTGAAAAACTGTTTTTT
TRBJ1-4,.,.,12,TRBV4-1,CASRQVGEKLFF,TGCGCCAGCAGACAGGTTGGAGAAAAACTGTTTTTT
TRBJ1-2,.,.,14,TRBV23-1,CASSPLGVIEGYTF,TGCGCCAGCAGCCCTTTAGGGGTAATTGAAGGCTACACCTTC
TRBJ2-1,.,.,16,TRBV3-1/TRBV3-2,CASSQDPAPPGNEQFF,TGTGCCAGCAGCCAAGATCCGGCACCTCCGGGCAATGAGCAGTTCTTC
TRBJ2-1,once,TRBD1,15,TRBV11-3,CASSYFGQGNNEQFF,TGTGCCAGCAGCTATTTCGGACAGGGAAACAATGAGCAGTTCTTC
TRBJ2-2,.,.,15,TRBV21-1,CASGGHPVNTGELFF,TGTGCCAGCGGGGGACACCCGGTGAACACCGGGGAGCTGTTTTTT
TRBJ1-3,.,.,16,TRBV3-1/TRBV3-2,CASSLIQASSGNTIYF,TGTGCCAGCAGCCTAATCCAGGCGAGCTCTGGAAACACCATATATTTT
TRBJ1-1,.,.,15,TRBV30,CAWTTGLRGDTEAFF,TGTGCCTGGACCACGGGACTCCGGGGGGACACTGAAGCTTTCTTT
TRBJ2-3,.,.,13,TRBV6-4,CASSEEAGDTQYF,TGTGCCAGCAGTGAGGAGGCCGGGGATACGCAGTATTTT
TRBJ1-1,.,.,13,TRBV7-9,CASSLPGDTEAFF,TGTGCCAGCAGCTTACCCGGAGACACTGAAGCTTTCTTT
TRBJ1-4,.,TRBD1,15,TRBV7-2,CASSLDRGNNEKLFF,TGTGCCAGCAGCTTAGACAGGGGAAATAATGAAAAACTGTTTTTT
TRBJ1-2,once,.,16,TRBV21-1,CASSKSGQGKDYGYTF,TGTGCCAGCAGCAAATCGGGACAGGGGAAGGACTATGGCTACACCTTC
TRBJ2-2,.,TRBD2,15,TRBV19,CASTRRGAYTGELFF,TGTGCCAGTACAAGGCGGGGGGCCTACACCGGGGAGCTGTTTTTT
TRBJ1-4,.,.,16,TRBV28,CASRWGSIATNEKLFF,TGTGCCAGCAGATGGGGCAGCATAGCAACTAATGAAAAACTGTTTTTT
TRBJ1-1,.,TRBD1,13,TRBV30,CAWKGGQGTEAFF,TGTGCCTGGAAGGGGGGACAGGGGACTGAAGCTTTCTTT
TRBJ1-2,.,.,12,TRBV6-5,CASSATDRSYTF,TGTGCCAGCAGCGCTACTGACAGGAGCTACACCTTC
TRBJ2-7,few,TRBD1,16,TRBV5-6,CASSWTGSTRNVKQYF,TGTGCCAGCAGCTGGACAGGGTCGACCCGCAATGTGAAGCAGTACTTC
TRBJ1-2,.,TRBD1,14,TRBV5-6,CASSHFTGQRGYTF,TGTGCCAGCAGCCACTTTACGGGACAGCGAGGCTACACCTTC
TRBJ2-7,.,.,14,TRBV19,CASSLEGLGYEQYF,TGTGCCAGTAGTCTGGAGGGTCTGGGGTACGAGCAGTACTTC
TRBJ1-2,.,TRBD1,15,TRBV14,CASSPWGRGSYGYTF,TGTGCCAGCAGCCCCTGGGGCAGGGGGAGTTACGGCTACACCTTC
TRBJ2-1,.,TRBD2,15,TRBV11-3,CASSLEAGGRNEQFF,TGTGCCAGCAGCCTCGAAGCGGGGGGGCGGAATGAGCAGTTCTTC
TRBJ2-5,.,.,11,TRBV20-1,CSASSSETQYF,TGCAGTGCTTCCAGTTCGGAGACCCAGTACTTC
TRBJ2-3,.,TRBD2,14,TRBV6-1,CASRIAGGADTQYF,TGTGCCAGCAGAATAGCGGGAGGGGCAGATACGCAGTATTTT
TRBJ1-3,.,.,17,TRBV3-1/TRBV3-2,CASSQPTPPFSGNTIYF,TGTGCCAGCAGCCAACCCACACCTCCTTTCTCTGGAAACACCATATATTTT
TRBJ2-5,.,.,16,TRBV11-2,CASSELIRATTETQYF,TGTGCCAGCAGCGAGCTTATAAGGGCGACTACGGAGACCCAGTACTTC
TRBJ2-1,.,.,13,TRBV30,CAWSVQSGGRLFF,TGTGCCTGGAGTGTACAGTCGGGGGGCCGCCTGTTCTTC
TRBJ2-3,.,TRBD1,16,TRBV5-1,CASSLAGGGRTDTQYF,TGCGCCAGCAGCTTGGCAGGGGGCGGCCGCACAGATACGCAGTATTTT
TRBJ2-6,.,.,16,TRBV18,CASSPKQGSGANVLTF,TGTGCCAGCTCACCTAAACAGGGATCTGGGGCCAACGTCCTGACTTTC